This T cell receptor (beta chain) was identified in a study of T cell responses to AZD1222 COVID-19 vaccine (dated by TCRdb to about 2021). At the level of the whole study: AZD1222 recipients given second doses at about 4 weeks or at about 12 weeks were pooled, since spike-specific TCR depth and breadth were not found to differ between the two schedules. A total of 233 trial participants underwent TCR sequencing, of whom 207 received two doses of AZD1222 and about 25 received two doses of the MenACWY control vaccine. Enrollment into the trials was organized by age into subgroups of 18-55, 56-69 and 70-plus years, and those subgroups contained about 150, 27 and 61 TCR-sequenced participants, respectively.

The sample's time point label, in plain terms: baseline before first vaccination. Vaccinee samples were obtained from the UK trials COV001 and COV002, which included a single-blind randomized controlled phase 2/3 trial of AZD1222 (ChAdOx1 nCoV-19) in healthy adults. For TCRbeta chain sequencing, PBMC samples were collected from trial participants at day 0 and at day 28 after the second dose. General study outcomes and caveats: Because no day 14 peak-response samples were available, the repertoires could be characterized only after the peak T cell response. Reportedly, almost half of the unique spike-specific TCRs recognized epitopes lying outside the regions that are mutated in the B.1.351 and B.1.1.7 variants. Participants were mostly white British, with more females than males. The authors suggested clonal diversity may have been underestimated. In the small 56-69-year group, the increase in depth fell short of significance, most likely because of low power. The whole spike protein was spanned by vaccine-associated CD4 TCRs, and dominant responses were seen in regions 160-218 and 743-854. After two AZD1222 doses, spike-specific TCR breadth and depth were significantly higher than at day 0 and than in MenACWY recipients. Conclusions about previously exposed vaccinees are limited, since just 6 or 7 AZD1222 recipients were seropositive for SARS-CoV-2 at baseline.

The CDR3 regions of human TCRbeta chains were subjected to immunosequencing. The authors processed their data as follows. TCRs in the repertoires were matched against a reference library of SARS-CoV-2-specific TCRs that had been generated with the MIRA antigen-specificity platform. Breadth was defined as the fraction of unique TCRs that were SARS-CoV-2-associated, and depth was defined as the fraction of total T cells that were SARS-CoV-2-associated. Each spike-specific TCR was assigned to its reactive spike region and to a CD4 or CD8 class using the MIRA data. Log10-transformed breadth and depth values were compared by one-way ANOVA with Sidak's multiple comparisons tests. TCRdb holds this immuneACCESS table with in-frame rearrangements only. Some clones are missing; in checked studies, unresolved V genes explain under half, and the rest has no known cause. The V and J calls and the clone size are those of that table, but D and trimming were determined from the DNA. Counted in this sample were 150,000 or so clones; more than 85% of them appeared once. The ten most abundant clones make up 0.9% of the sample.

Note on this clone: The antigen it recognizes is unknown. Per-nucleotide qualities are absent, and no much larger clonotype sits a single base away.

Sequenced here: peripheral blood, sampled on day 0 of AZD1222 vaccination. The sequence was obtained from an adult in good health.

The nucleotides are TGCGCCAGCAACCAAGCCCGCGACAATAACACTGAAGCTTTCTTT. Its translation is CASNQARDNNTEAFF. This receptor chain uses TRBV5-1 and TRBJ1-1, with the D segment identity uncertain. V loses 6 bases of germline sequence and J loses 2 bases, and the interval between the two ends is 17 bases. The CDR3 starts with the cysteine, ends with the phenylalanine, and has 15 residues. The read is trimmed to its CDR3 DNA, 45 bases read in frame from base 1. According to the germline V gene, CDR1 reads SGHRS and CDR2 reads YFSETQ.